The 2 T cell receptor beta chains given below trace back to one sample, sequenced in a study of identical twins. TCRdb passed the 5' RACE reads through MiXCR, listing each CDR3 protein once. The sample lists 500,000 to 600,000 distinct CDR3 sequences, about 20% occurring once. A further study also used this sample, focusing on T cells expressing NK-cell markers.

The sample was CD4+ T cells sorted from blood. Every receptor here comes from a woman aged 18 to 35 in good health.

This clonotype was found a few times. CDR3 bases: TGTGCCATCAGTGAGATGGCCACTTTGAACACTGAAGCTTTCTTT. It translates to CAISEMATLNTEAFF. The chain recombines TRBV10-3 with TRBJ1-1, with D hard to call. Germline V gene sequence: CDR1 ENHRY, CDR2 SYGVKD. V gave up 2 bases and J gave up 0 bases, with 10 bases separating them. This CDR3 comprises 15 residues.

This clonotype was counted only a few times. The J gene is TRBJ2-1, the V gene TRBV5-1; D is undetermined. The length of the CDR3 is 15 residues. CDR1 is SGHRS, CDR2 YFSETQ, per germline. Between the trimmed V and J ends, which lost 6 bases and 2 bases, there was a span of 15 bases. The CDR3 DNA follows: TGCGCCAGCAACTTCGGCGATATCGCCTACAATGAGCAGTTCTTC. It encodes CASNFGDIAYNEQFF.